This entry features one TCR beta chain sequence. Its antigen has not been determined. Base-call qualities are not available, and no considerably larger clone is one nucleotide away. The entry originates in a study of blood T cell repertoires in COVID-19 (dated by TCRdb to the early 2020s). Describing the broader study: Samples from collaborators originated in the United States, Italy and Spain and spanned both the acute and convalescent phases of COVID-19. Samples came from the ongoing ImmuneRACE study (first 160 participants) plus 1,254 subjects from 6 global collaborators. Subjects who had been exposed to COVID-19, were actively infected with it, or had recovered from it provided the deeply sampled blood TCRbeta repertoires that made up the dataset. Where available, HLA class I and class II types were taken from metadata supplied by the sample provider and were not determined by assay-based typing. The material from the prospective study consisted of cDNA or gDNA derived from T cells, B-cell-depleted T cells, or PBMCs. The sample metadata nearly always contained a de-identified subject ID, COVID-19 status, age in years and sex. The repertoires were released in a freely available public database intended as a resource for research on the immune response to SARS-CoV-2.

Counted from cysteine to phenylalanine, this CDR3 has 13 amino acids. Solely the CDR3 DNA is kept, with 39 bases framed from the first base. V gives up 3 bases and J gives up 6 bases, and the segment between their germline ends measures 10 bases. For CDR1 and CDR2, the germline V gene lists SGHTA and FQGTGA. Results the study describes overall, beyond this receptor: The amount of clinical and demographic metadata varied by source and participant and was provided uncurated.

The immunoSEQ Assay, a bias-controlled multiplex PCR, was used to amplify TCRbeta CDR3 regions from genomic DNA. Per the source publication's procedure: The number of nucleated cells in each sample was estimated by amplification of reference gene primers within the assay. To quantify the absolute abundance of each unique TCRbeta CDR3 rearrangement, sequence reads were collapsed and filtered. For each sample, productive Simpson clonality was calculated by taking the square root of Simpson's diversity index across productive rearrangements. In TCRdb, the immuneACCESS table is reduced to in-frame sequences with V and J assigned. These tables do not hold every clone; where another copy was compared, an unresolved V gene accounts for under half, and the others remain unexplained. From that table come the V and J calls and clone size; the DNA was used to work out D and trimming. The sample table shows about 190,000 clones, and around 87% are seen once. The top ten clonotypes cover approximately 0.62% of the sample.

The collaborating institutions used their own protocols to collect whole blood in K2EDTA tubes. For TCRbeta analysis, collaborators shipped samples as frozen whole blood, isolated PBMCs, or DNA extracted from either of those sample types. Sequencing used peripheral blood. The rearranged segments are TRBV7-3 and TRBJ2-3; a tentative D call is TRBD2 (5 bases match). This clonotype was obtained from a man aged 45 to 65 with acute or convalescent COVID-19. The DNA sequence is as follows: TGTGCCAGCAGCTTCCGACCGGGGGATACGCAGTATTTT. Protein translation: CASSFRPGDTQYF.